This entry lists 3 T cell receptor beta chains sequenced from one sample in a study of high-grade serous ovarian cancer treatment subgroups. Tumor samples were taken before definitive surgery or chemotherapy. TCRdb's table, derived via immunoSEQ multiplex PCR, lists solely in-frame clones and lacks some. The sample carries 4,700 or so clones, approximately 69% recorded once. The sample was tumor tissue. These receptors were taken from a human donor with high-grade serous ovarian cancer.

This chain joins TRBV4-2 and TRBJ1-2, with D hard to call. V was trimmed by 0 bases and J by 2 bases, leaving 7 bases between them. The CDR3 is made up of 14 amino acids. Germline V lookup: CDR1 LGHNA, CDR2 YNFKEQ. The CDR3 reads CASSQDRGNYGYTF. CDR3 in DNA: TGTGCCAGCAGCCAAGATCGAGGCAACTATGGCTACACCTTC.

The chain's CDR3 is CASRTGHIDTQYF. CDR3 DNA: TGCGCCAGCCGGACAGGGCATATAGATACGCAGTATTTT. V is TRBV5-1 and J is TRBJ2-3, with TRBD1 identical over 8 bases. From germline, CDR1 is SGHRS and CDR2 YFSETQ. Losses at the gene ends were 7 bases for V and 5 bases for J; bases not matched to a gene: 6. CDR3 length: 13 residues.

The chain couples TRBV6-6 to TRBJ2-5, with D perhaps TRBD1 or TRBD2 (6 bases each). Germline CDR1 reads MNHNY; CDR2 reads SVGAGI (reference sequence). The germline V and J ends were trimmed by 3 bases and 5 bases, with 16 bases remaining between them. The CDR3 runs 15 residues. The DNA for the CDR3 is TGTGCCAGCAGTTATTTCGATACAGGGAGGGAGACCCAGTACTTC. Its translation: CASSYFDTGRETQYF.